The sequence of this T cell receptor beta chain was determined in a study of T cell responses to AZD1222 COVID-19 vaccine. Regarding the study as a whole: Two AZD1222 administrations were followed by greater Spike-specific TCR breadth and depth. Seropositive status at baseline applied to only a handful of AZD1222 recipients.

Germline V gene sequence: CDR1 MNHEY, CDR2 SVGAGI. The J segment lost 5 bases and the V segment lost 7 bases, leaving 8 bases of the junction unmatched. This CDR3 is built from 14 residues. Here immunoSEQ multiplex PCR was the method, and the copy in TCRdb shows in-frame clones only, minus some. Of about 130,000 clones listed, 80% to 90% are singletons. As regards this clone: Its antigen remains unknown.

V gene TRBV6-5 combines with J gene TRBJ1-5, with 7 nucleotides matching TRBD1. Sequenced material: peripheral blood, taken on day 0 of AZD1222 vaccination. This clonotype originated in an adult in good health. In DNA form, the CDR3 reads TGTGCCAGCAACGCCGACAGGGCCGATCAGCCCCAGCATTTT. It is translated as CASNADRADQPQHF.